This T cell receptor beta chain was sequenced in a study of a mutant IDH1 vaccine in newly diagnosed glioma. Study background: Patients underwent eight vaccinations, which took place in weeks 1, 3, 5, 7, 11, 15, 19 and 23. Vaccines began 4-6 weeks after radiotherapy alone, or with temozolomide cycles.

Germline CDR1 and CDR2: LNHDA and SQIVND (reference sequence). With 4 bases removed from V and 2 bases from J, the gap between germline ends came to 9 bases. The CDR3 has 15 amino acids. Time point denoted: week 5, during vaccination. Every vaccination contained 300 ug of the mutant IDH1 20-mer peptide and was paired with topical imiquimod. Each tumor in the donors was a new WHO grade 3 or 4 astrocytoma, IDH1-mutant and ATRX-lost. Study conclusions and caveats: Patients showed vaccine-induced immune responses at a rate of 90% to 95%.

Profiling relied on immunoSEQ multiplex PCR, and the TCRdb table lists in-frame clones only, not all of them. Among approximately 60,000 clones listed, 80% to 90% were seen once. Comments on this clone: Its antigen remains unidentified.

V is TRBV19 and J is TRBJ1-6, with no clear D. The sample in question was PBMCs, obtained from a glioma patient whose treatment included an IDH1 peptide vaccine. This receptor was taken from a woman in her forties with glioma. CDR3 region: CASSTAGAYNSPLHF. CDR3 coding DNA: TGTGCCAGTAGTACGGCGGGCGCCTATAATTCACCCCTCCACTTT. The full variable domain, rest sourced from reference TRBV19 and TRBJ1-6, is DGGITQSPKYLFRKEGQNVTLSCEQNLNHDAMYWYRQDPGQGLRLIYYSQIVNDFQKGDIAEGYSVSREKKESFPLTVTSAQKNPTAFYLCASSTAGAYNSPLHFGNGTRLTVT.